This T cell receptor (beta chain) was sequenced for a study of cytomegalovirus exposure and HLA in healthy donors. Sequenced by immunoSEQ multiplex PCR; TCRdb stores in-frame clones only, minus some. The table has under 150,000 clones, 85% to 90% seen once. The germline V gene encodes CDR1 MDHEN and CDR2 SYDVKM. The CDR3 length is 15 residues. With 4 bases clipped from V and 7 bases from J, the junction kept 9 bases outside the gene matches. The chain is built from TRBV28 and TRBJ2-1; TRBD1 agrees at 8 bases. The sequence was obtained from a man between 18 and 29 years old in good health and CMV-seronegative. Source material: PBMCs. CDR3 sequence: CASSSGTGLLNEQFF. The CDR3 nucleotides are TGTGCCAGCAGTTCCGGGACAGGCCTTTTAAATGAGCAGTTCTTC.